Sequencing of this TCR beta chain was carried out in a study of tumor and adjacent non-tumor tissue in lung cancer. Germline V gene lookup returns CDR1 SGHDT and CDR2 YYEEEE. V was shortened by 4 bases and J by 4 bases, with 17 bases between the two germline ends. This CDR3 comprises 15 residues. With respect to this clonotype: Given a much more abundant clone one base away, this may be a read error. The CDR3 does not end in the conserved phenylalanine or tryptophan, so this is likely a read error.

No cell sorting was done before RNA was extracted from the tissue. This non-tumor lung sample came from over 3 cm beyond the tumor edge. Between August and November 2014, newly diagnosed, chemotherapy-naive lung cancer patients underwent thoracic surgery in China. The library came from three nested PCR rounds adapted from ARM-PCR protocols. TCRdb re-analysed the multiplex PCR reads in MiXCR, keeping a single row per CDR3 protein. The sample yields about 100,000 distinct CDR3 sequences, approximately 65% seen once. The source of this sequence is a man between 25 and 39 years old with non-small cell lung cancer. This chain joins TRBV5-6 and TRBJ1-1; tentatively, D is TRBD1 (5 bases). The sequenced sample consisted of distant non-tumor lung tissue. CDR3 nucleotides: TGTGCCAGCAGCCCACCAAATTACAGGATCACTGAAGCTTTCCTT. The encoded protein is CASSPPNYRITEAFL.